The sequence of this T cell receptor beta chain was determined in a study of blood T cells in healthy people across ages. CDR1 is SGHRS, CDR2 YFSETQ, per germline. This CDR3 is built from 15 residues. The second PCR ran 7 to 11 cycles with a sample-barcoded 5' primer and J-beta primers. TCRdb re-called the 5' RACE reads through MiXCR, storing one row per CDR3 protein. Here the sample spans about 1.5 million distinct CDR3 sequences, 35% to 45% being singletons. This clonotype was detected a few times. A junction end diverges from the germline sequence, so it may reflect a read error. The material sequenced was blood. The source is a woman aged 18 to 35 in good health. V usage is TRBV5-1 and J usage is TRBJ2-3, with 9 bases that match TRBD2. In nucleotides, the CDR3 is TGTGCCAGCAGTCCGGAGCGGGGGGGCACAGATACGCAGTATTTT. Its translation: CASSPERGGTDTQYF.